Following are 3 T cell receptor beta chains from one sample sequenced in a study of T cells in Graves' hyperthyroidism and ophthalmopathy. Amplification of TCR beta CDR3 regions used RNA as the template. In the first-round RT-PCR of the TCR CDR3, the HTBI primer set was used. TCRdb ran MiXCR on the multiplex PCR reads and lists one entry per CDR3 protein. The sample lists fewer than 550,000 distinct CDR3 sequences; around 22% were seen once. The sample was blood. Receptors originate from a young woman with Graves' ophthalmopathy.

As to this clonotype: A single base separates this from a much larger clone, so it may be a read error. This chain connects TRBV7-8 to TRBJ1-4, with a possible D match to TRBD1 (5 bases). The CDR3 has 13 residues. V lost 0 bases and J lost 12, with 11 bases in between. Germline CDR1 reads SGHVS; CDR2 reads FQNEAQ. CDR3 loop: CASSLAQGVELFF. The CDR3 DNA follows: TGTGCCAGCAGCTTAGCCCAGGGCGTAGAACTGTTTTTT.

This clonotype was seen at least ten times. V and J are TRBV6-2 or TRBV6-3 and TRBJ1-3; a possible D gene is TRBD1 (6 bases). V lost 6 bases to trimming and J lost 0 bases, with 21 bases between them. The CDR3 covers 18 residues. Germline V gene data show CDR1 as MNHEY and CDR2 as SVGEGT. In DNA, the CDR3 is TGTGCCAGCAGCAAACACCGGACAGTCGCTTTCTCTGGAAACACCATATATTTT. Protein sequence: CASSKHRTVAFSGNTIYF.

In nucleotides, the CDR3 is TGTGCCAGTAGTATTTTAACACCAAGCAATCAGCCCCAGCATTTT. This gives the protein CASSILTPSNQPQHF. The chain joins TRBV19 to TRBJ1-5, with D unresolved. This CDR3 is 15 amino acids long. Germline V gene lookup returns CDR1 LNHDA and CDR2 SQIVND (reference sequence). The germline V and J ends were trimmed by 3 bases and 1 base, with 10 bases remaining between them.